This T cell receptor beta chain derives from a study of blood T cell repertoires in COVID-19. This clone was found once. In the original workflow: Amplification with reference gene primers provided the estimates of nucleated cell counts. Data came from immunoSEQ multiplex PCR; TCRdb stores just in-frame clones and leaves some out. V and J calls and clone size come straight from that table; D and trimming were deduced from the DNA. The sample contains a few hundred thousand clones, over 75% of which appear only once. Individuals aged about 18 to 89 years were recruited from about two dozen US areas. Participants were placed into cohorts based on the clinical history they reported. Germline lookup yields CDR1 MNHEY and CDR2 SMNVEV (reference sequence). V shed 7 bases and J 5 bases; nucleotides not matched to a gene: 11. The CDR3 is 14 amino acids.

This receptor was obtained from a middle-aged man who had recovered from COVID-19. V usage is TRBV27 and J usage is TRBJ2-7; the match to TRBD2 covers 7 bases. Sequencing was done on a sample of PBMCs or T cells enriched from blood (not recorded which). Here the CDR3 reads CASTRGAGLDEQYF. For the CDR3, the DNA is TGTGCCAGCACCCGAGGAGCGGGACTGGACGAGCAGTACTTC.